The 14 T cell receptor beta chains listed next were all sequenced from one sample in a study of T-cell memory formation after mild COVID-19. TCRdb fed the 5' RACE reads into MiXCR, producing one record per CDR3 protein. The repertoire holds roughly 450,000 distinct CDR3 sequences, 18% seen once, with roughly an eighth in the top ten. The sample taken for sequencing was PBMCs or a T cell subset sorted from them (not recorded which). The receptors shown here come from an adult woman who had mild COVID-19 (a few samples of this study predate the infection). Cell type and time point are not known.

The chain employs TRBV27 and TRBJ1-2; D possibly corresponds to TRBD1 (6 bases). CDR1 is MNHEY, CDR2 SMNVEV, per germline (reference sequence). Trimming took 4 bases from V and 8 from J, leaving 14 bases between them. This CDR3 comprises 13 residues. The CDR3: CASSSQGLEGYTF. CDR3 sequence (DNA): TGTGCCAGCAGTTCACAGGGATTGGAAGGCTACACCTTC.

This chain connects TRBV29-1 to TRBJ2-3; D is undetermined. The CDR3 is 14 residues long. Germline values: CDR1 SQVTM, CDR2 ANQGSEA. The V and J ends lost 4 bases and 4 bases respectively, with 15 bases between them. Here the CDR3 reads CSVGVPKMADTQYF. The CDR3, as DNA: TGCAGCGTTGGGGTCCCGAAGATGGCAGATACGCAGTATTTT.

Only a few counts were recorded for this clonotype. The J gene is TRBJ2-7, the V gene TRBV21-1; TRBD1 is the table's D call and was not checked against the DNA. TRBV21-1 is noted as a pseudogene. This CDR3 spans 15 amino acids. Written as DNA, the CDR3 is TGTGCCAGCAGCAAACCACGCTCCCCAGGCCCCGAGCAGTACTTC. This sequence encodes CASSKPRSPGPEQYF.

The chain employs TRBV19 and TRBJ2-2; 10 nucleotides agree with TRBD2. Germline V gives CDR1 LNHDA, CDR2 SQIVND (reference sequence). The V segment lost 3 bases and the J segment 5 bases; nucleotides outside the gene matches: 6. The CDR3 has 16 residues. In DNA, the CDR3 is TGTGCCAGTAGTATCAGCGGGAGGGGTAGAACCGGGGAGCTGTTTTTT. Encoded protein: CASSISGRGRTGELFF.

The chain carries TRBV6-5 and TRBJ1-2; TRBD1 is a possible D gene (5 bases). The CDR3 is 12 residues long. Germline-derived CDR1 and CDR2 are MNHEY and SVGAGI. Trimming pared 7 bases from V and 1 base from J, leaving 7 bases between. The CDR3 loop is CASTGGNYGYTF. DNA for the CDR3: TGTGCCAGCACCGGGGGTAACTATGGCTACACCTTC.

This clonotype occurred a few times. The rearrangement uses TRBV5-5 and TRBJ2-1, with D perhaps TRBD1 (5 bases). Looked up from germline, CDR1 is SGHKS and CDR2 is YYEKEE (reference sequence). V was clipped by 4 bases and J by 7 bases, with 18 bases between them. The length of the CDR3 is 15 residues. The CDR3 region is CASSHAVGRGNEQFF. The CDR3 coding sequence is TGTGCCAGCAGCCATGCCGTAGGAAGGGGTAATGAGCAGTTCTTC. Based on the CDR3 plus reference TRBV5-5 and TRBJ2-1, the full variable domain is DAGVTQSPTHLIKTRGQQVTLRCSPISGHKSVSWYQQVLGQGPQFIFQYYEKEERGRGNFPDRFSARQFPNYSSELNVNALLLGDSALYLCASSHAVGRGNEQFFGPGTRLTVL.

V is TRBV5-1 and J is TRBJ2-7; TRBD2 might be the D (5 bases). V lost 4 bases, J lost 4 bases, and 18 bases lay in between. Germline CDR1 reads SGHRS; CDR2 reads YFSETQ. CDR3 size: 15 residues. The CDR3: CASSPLPDEGYEQYF. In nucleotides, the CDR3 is TGCGCCAGCAGCCCCCTCCCTGACGAGGGATACGAGCAGTACTTC.

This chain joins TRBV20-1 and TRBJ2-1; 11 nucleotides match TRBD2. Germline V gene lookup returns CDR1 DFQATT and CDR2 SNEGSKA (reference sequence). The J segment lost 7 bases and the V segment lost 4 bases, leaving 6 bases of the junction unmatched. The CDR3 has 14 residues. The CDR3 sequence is CSANPGLAVNEQFF. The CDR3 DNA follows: TGCAGTGCTAATCCGGGACTAGCGGTAAATGAGCAGTTCTTC.

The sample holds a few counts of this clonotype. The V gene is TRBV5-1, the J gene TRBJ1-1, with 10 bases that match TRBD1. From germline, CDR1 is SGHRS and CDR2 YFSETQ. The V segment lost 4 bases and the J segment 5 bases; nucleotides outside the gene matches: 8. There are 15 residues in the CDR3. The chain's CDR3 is CASSPRTGGGTEAFF. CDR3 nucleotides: TGCGCCAGCAGCCCGAGGACAGGGGGTGGAACTGAAGCTTTCTTT.

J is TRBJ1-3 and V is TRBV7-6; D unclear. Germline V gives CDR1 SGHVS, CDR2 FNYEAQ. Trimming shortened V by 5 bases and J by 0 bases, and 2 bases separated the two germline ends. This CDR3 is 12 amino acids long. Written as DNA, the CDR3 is TGTGCCAGCAGCCACTCTGGAAACACCATATATTTT. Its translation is CASSHSGNTIYF.

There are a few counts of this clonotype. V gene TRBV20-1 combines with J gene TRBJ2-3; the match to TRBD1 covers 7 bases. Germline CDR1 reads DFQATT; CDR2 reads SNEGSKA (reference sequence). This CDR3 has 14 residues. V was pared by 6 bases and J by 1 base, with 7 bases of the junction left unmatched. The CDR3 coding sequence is TGCAGTGCAACCACAGGGGATGGCACAGATACGCAGTATTTT. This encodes CSATTGDGTDTQYF.

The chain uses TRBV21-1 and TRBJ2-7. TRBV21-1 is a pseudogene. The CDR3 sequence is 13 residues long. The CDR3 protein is CASSKVVPYEQYF. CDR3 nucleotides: TGTGCCAGCAGCAAAGTGGTACCCTACGAGCAGTACTTC.

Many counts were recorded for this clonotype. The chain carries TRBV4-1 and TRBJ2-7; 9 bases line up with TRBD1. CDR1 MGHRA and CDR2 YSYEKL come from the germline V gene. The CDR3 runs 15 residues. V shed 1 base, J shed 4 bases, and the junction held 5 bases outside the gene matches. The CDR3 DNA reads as TGCGCCAGCAGCCAAGCCGGGACAGGGAGTTACGAGCAGTACTTC. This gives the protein CASSQAGTGSYEQYF.

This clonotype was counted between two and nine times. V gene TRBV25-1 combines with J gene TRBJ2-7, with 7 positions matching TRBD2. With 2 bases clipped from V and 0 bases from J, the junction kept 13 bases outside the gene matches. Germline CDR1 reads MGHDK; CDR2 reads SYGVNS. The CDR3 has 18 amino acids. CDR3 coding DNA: TGTGCCAGCAGTGAAACGCATCCGGGACTACCAACCTCCTACGAGCAGTACTTC. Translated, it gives CASSETHPGLPTSYEQYF.